Presented here are 9 T cell receptor beta chains from one specimen sequenced in a study of post-analysis software for immune sequencing data. Study outcomes and limitations: Included in a set of a handful of TRBV segments more frequent in patients than controls were TRBV5-6, TRBV5-1 and TRBV20-1.

The TCR beta cDNA libraries contained unique molecular identifiers. TCRdb reprocessed the PCR reads via MiXCR and lists one record per CDR3 protein. The sample yields about 260,000 distinct CDR3 sequences, just over 35% seen once. These receptors' targets are unknown. Material: blood. The receptors were sampled from a girl aged 5-17 years with multiple sclerosis.

This chain links TRBV5-1 with TRBJ1-4; 8 nucleotides align to TRBD1. CDR3 size: 15 residues. V shed 4 bases and J 16 bases; nucleotides not matched to a gene: 18. Germline CDR1 and CDR2: SGHRS and YFSETQ. CDR3 loop: CASSTRQGTNEEPFF. The CDR3 DNA reads as TGCGCCAGCAGCACTCGACAGGGGACTAATGAAGAACCGTTTTTT.

The chain is built from TRBV20-1 and TRBJ1-5; D is uncertain. V lost 3 bases and J lost 2, with 11 bases in between. The CDR3 is 14 amino acids. Germline assignment: CDR1 DFQATT and CDR2 SNEGSKA (reference sequence). The CDR3 coding sequence is TGCAGTGCTAGTTGGCAGATGGGCAATCAGCCCCAGCATTTT. This translates into CSASWQMGNQPQHF.

The table lists this clonotype with a few counts. V usage is TRBV12-3 or TRBV12-4 and J usage is TRBJ2-1, with D perhaps TRBD2 (6 bases). This CDR3 has 13 residues. V shed 0 bases and J shed 10 bases, with 10 bases lying between them. CDR3 nucleotide sequence: TGTGCCAGCAGTTTAGCCAGCGGGTACGAGCAGTTCTTC. This gives the protein CASSLASGYEQFF.

This clonotype was seen repeatedly, ten times or more. The rearrangement uses TRBV9 and TRBJ2-3; D gene unclear. The germline CDR1 and CDR2 sequences are SGDLS and YYNGEE. V was trimmed by 0 bases and J by 6 bases, leaving 8 bases between them. The length of the CDR3 is 13 residues. Here the CDR3 reads CASSVAATDTQYF. The CDR3 DNA reads TGTGCCAGCAGCGTAGCCGCGACGGATACGCAGTATTTT.

This clonotype has a handful of counts. V is TRBV5-1 and J is TRBJ2-3; D unresolved. The germline V gene has CDR1 SGHRS and CDR2 YFSETQ. The CDR3 totals 13 residues. Trimming took 6 bases from V and 6 from J, leaving 14 bases between them. The CDR3 nucleotides are TGCGCCAGCAACCCCCTCGGGTCGGATACGCAGTATTTT. As protein: CASNPLGSDTQYF.

This clonotype turned up a few times. This sequence joins TRBV12-3 or TRBV12-4 and TRBJ2-5, with 8 bases that match TRBD1. The CDR3 is made up of 15 amino acids. Germline trimming cut 3 bases from V and 11 bases from J; bases unmatched to any gene: 14. The CDR3 DNA reads TGTGCCAGCAGTTTTAGGGCAGGGGGCAAGAATGAGCAGTACTTC. Translating it yields CASSFRAGGKNEQYF.

The rearrangement joins TRBV6-6 to TRBJ2-1, with D perhaps matching TRBD1 or TRBD2 (5 bases each). The CDR3 has 13 amino acids. Trimming stripped 3 bases from V and 6 bases from J, with 9 bases between. The germline V gene encodes CDR1 MNHNY and CDR2 SVGAGI (reference sequence). This chain's CDR3 is CASSYQGRNEQFF. The CDR3 DNA sequence: TGTGCCAGCAGTTATCAGGGACGCAATGAGCAGTTCTTC.

This clonotype occurred many times. The rearrangement joins TRBV12-3 or TRBV12-4 to TRBJ1-6; 9 bases fit TRBD1. This CDR3 spans 16 amino acids. Trimming took 6 bases from V and 9 from J; bases not matched to a gene: 12. Written as DNA, the CDR3 is TGTGCCAGCAGCTCCCGCCAGGGACAGGGTCCTTCACCCCTCCACTTT. Amino acid sequence: CASSSRQGQGPSPLHF.

This clonotype was seen ten or more times. The J gene is TRBJ1-1, the V gene TRBV7-2; D uncertain. This CDR3 comprises 16 residues. Trimming left V 5 bases short and J 4 bases short, with 20 bases between. Germline V gives CDR1 SGHTA, CDR2 FQGNSA. CDR3 in DNA: TGTGCCAGCAGCCCGGTTGGGGTGGGCCCTTTCACTGAAGCTTTCTTT. It is translated as CASSPVGVGPFTEAFF.